This is a list of T cell receptor beta chains from one sample in a study of neoadjuvant anti-PD-1 for oral cavity cancer. The protocol was immunoSEQ multiplex PCR, while the TCRdb copy is restricted to in-frame clones and leaves out a portion. This table has 15,000 to 20,000 clones, roughly 72% appearing once. Sample: PBMCs, taken before nivolumab (anti-PD-1) treatment. These receptors came from a person aged 35 to 85 with oral cavity squamous cell carcinoma. The CDR3 runs from the conserved cysteine through the conserved F or W. The D gene is left open where the match is weak. Clone size is shown for a subset of rows, as once, few, many or a class of expanded clone.

NA	TRBV29-1	NA	TRBJ2-1	TGCAGCGTCCGACTAACCCATGAGCAGTTCTTC	CSVRLTHEQFF
NA	TRBV30	NA	TRBJ2-3	TGTGCCTGGAGTATGCAGATCGGAGATACGCAGTATTTT	CAWSMQIGDTQYF
NA	TRBV6-5	TRBD1	TRBJ1-5	TGTGCCAGCAGAAGTGGGACAGACGTTAATCAGCCCCAGCATTTT	CASRSGTDVNQPQHF
NA	TRBV15	NA	TRBJ2-6	TGTGCCACCAGCAGAGGGGGCTTAGGGGCCAACGTCCTGACTTTC	CATSRGGLGANVLTF
NA	TRBV6-4	NA	TRBJ1-4	TGTGCCAGCAGTGTTGGTGGGAGGAGAACTAATGAAAAACTGTTTTTT	CASSVGGRRTNEKLFF
NA	TRBV10-1	TRBD1	TRBJ2-3	TGCGCCAGCAGTGGACAGGGGATAAGGGATACGCAGTATTTT	CASSGQGIRDTQYF
NA	TRBV6-4	TRBD2	TRBJ2-3	TGTGCCAGCAGTGAAGCGGGAGAGCTTACAGATACGCAGTATTTT	CASSEAGELTDTQYF
NA	TRBV27	NA	TRBJ2-3	TGTGCCAGCAGCGCCGCCGGGACACTTCTCGCCGATACGCAGTATTTT	CASSAAGTLLADTQYF
once	TRBV6-7	NA	TRBJ2-1	TGTGCCAGCAGTTACCCGGGATTTAGTTACAATGAGCAGTTCTTC	CASSYPGFSYNEQFF
NA	TRBV6-5	NA	TRBJ1-5	TGTGCCAGCAGTAAGACGGGGTTTAGCAATCAGCCCCAGCATTTT	CASSKTGFSNQPQHF
NA	TRBV6-1	NA	TRBJ1-2	TGTGCCAGCAGTGTGCAGGGGATGGTTTTAGGCGGCTACACCTTC	CASSVQGMVLGGYTF
NA	TRBV7-9	NA	TRBJ2-7	TGTGCCAGCAGCTTAGAAGTCTACGAGCAGTACTTC	CASSLEVYEQYF
NA	TRBV2	TRBD2	TRBJ2-7	TGTGCCAGCAGTGGGGGGACTAGCGGCTCCTACGAGCAGTACTTC	CASSGGTSGSYEQYF
NA	TRBV28	NA	TRBJ1-5	TGTGCCAGCAGTGTCTTCATGGCCCGACAGCCCCAGCATTTT	CASSVFMARQPQHF
once	TRBV19	TRBD2	TRBJ2-7	TGTGCCAGTAGTACCCCAACGGGCGGGAGGTCCTACGAGCAGTACTTC	CASSTPTGGRSYEQYF
NA	TRBV27	TRBD2	TRBJ2-5	TGTGCCAGCAGTGCGGGACTAGCGGGGAAAGAGACCCAGTACTTC	CASSAGLAGKETQYF
NA	TRBV9	NA	TRBJ2-7	TGTGCCAGCAGCGTAGCTCTGGGTTCCTACGAGCAGTACTTC	CASSVALGSYEQYF
NA	TRBV6-1	TRBD2	TRBJ2-7	TGTGCCAGCTTAGCGGGAGAGTGGGAGCAGTACTTC	CASLAGEWEQYF
NA	TRBV19	NA	TRBJ2-1	TGTGCCAGTAGGGCCCGGGGGAATGAGCAGTTCTTC	CASRARGNEQFF
NA	TRBV28	TRBD1	TRBJ1-2	TGTGCCAGCAGGTCGGGACAGGGGGTTTCTTATGGCTACACCTTC	CASRSGQGVSYGYTF
once	TRBV29-1	TRBD1	TRBJ2-3	TGCAGCGTTGGCCGCCTGAGGACAGGGGGCCTGGGGGATACGCAGTATTTT	CSVGRLRTGGLGDTQYF
NA	TRBV6-5	NA	TRBJ2-5	TGTGCCAGCGGGGAGTATCAAGAGACCCAGTACTTC	CASGEYQETQYF
few	TRBV5-1	TRBD1	TRBJ1-3	TGCGCCAGCAGCTTGGACCCGGGACAGCTTACTGGAAACACCATATATTTT	CASSLDPGQLTGNTIYF
NA	TRBV9	TRBD2	TRBJ2-1	TGTGCCAGCAGCGCTGGACTAGCGGGAGGGAGCAATGAGCAGTTCTTC	CASSAGLAGGSNEQFF
NA	TRBV7-8	NA	TRBJ2-7	TGTGCCAGCAGCTTAGGCGCAGGGCACTACGAGCAGTACTTC	CASSLGAGHYEQYF
NA	TRBV6-6	NA	TRBJ1-3	TGTGCCAGCAGTTGGGACAAGTCTAGAAACACCATATATTTT	CASSWDKSRNTIYF
NA	TRBV6-5	NA	TRBJ1-1	TGTGCCAGCAGTTCCCTTGGCAGCTTGATGAACACTGAAGCTTTCTTT	CASSSLGSLMNTEAFF
NA	TRBV6-1	TRBD1	TRBJ1-1	TGTGCCACGGGGGGACAGGGGGTAGGCACTGAAGCTTTCTTT	CATGGQGVGTEAFF
NA	TRBV5-6	NA	TRBJ2-3	TGTGCCAGCAGCTTCAGTCTAGCCCCCAGCGATACGCAGTATTTT	CASSFSLAPSDTQYF
NA	TRBV10-3	NA	TRBJ2-2	TGTGCCATCAGTTTCCAGGGATTGAACACCGGGGAGCTGTTTTTT	CAISFQGLNTGELFF
few	TRBV10-3	NA	TRBJ2-6	TGTGCCATCAGTGAAAACAGCTACTCTGGGGCCAACGTCCTGACTTTC	CAISENSYSGANVLTF
NA	TRBV6-6	NA	TRBJ2-7	TGTGCCAGCATGCTTGACAGGAGCTCCTACGAGCAGTACTTC	CASMLDRSSYEQYF
NA	TRBV7-3	TRBD2	TRBJ2-1	TGTGCCAGCAGCTTAATGCCCCCCGGGGCGGGAGGGCCAGCCCTCTACAATGAGCAGTTCTTC	CASSLMPPGAGGPALYNEQFF
NA	TRBV10-3	NA	TRBJ2-7	TGTGCCATCGGTAGTTCTGCCGAGCAGTACTTC	CAIGSSAEQYF
NA	TRBV5-1	TRBD1	TRBJ2-5	TGCGCCAGCAGCTTGGGCCCACAGGGGGGTCGGGAGACCCAGTACTTC	CASSLGPQGGRETQYF
NA	TRBV5-6	NA	TRBJ2-7	TGTGCCAGCAGCTCTTCACTTTGGGACGAGCAGTACTTC	CASSSSLWDEQYF
NA	TRBV2	NA	TRBJ1-3	TGTGCCAGCAGAATACAGGGAACTGGAAACACCATATATTTT	CASRIQGTGNTIYF
few	TRBV30	TRBD1	TRBJ1-1	TGTGCCTGGAGTGGATCCGAGACAGGGGCGAACACTGAAGCTTTCTTT	CAWSGSETGANTEAFF
once	TRBV6-1	NA	TRBJ2-5	TGTGCCAGCAGGACAACAGGGGAGGGAGAGACCCAGTACTTC	CASRTTGEGETQYF
few	TRBV27	NA	TRBJ1-2	NA	CASSTSTGSYGYTF
NA	TRBV7-3	NA	TRBJ2-1	TGTGCCAGCAGCCCGGACCAGTACTCACAGGGCTCCTACAATGAGCAGTTCTTC	CASSPDQYSQGSYNEQFF
NA	TRBV28	NA	TRBJ1-1	TGTGCCAGCAACCACCCGCCCGGCAGTGAAGCTTTCTTT	CASNHPPGSEAFF
NA	TRBV5-1	NA	TRBJ1-3	TGCGCCAGCAGCTTACCCGAGGGGATTGGAAACACCATATATTTT	CASSLPEGIGNTIYF
NA	TRBV5-6	TRBD1	TRBJ2-7	TGTGCCAGCAGCACCCCGGGACAGGGGGCGAACGAGCAGTACTTC	CASSTPGQGANEQYF
NA	TRBV11-2	TRBD1	TRBJ2-1	TGTGCCAGCAGCCAGGACAGGGGAATTTCTAGTGAGCAGTTCTTC	CASSQDRGISSEQFF
NA	TRBV29-1	TRBD2	TRBJ2-5	TGCAGCGTCTCCGGGACTAGCGGGAAGGGAGAGACCCAGTACTTC	CSVSGTSGKGETQYF
NA	TRBV7-7	NA	TRBJ2-2	TGTGCTAGCAGCTTAACCACGAACACCGGGGAGCTGTTTTTT	CASSLTTNTGELFF
NA	TRBV2	NA	TRBJ2-4	TGTGCCAGCAGTGAAGAGGTACCACTAGCCAAAAACATTCAGTACTTC	CASSEEVPLAKNIQYF
NA	TRBV7-3	TRBD1	TRBJ2-1	TGTGCCAGCAGCTCCACAGGGGTAGGTGAGCAGTTCTTC	CASSSTGVGEQFF
NA	TRBV7-6	TRBD2	TRBJ2-1	TGTGCCAGCAGCTGGATGGGGGCGGGAGGTACCCATGAGCAGTTCTTC	CASSWMGAGGTHEQFF
NA	TRBV11-2	NA	TRBJ2-5	TGTGCCAGCAGCTCCCGGAATGGAGGACACCAAGAGACCCAGTACTTC	CASSSRNGGHQETQYF
NA	TRBV6-5	NA	TRBJ2-7	TGTGCCAGCAGTTACTCCCCGGTGGGGATCTACGAGCAGTACTTC	CASSYSPVGIYEQYF
NA	TRBV30	NA	TRBJ2-7	TGTGCCTCCTCAAGTTACGAGCAGTACTTC	CASSSYEQYF
NA	TRBV29-1	NA	TRBJ2-2	TGCAGCGTCTCTTGGGGGCGCAACACCGGGGAGCTGTTTTTT	CSVSWGRNTGELFF
NA	TRBV14	NA	TRBJ2-3	TGTGCCAGCAGCCAAGATCGGGGTTTGAGCACAGATACGCAGTATTTT	CASSQDRGLSTDTQYF